The 18 T cell receptor beta chains listed next were all sequenced from one sample in a study of shared clonotypes between healthy human individuals. TCRdb keeps only in-frame clones here, not all; method: immunoSEQ multiplex PCR. This sample has approximately 940,000 clones, with roughly 72% found just once. Sequenced sample: memory CD4+ T cells sorted from blood. Subset in this sample: CD45RA-negative fraction. The source is a man younger than 30 in good health.

The V call is TRBV29-1, the J call TRBJ1-5; unclear D gene. The ends were cut back, 7 bases at V and 3 bases at J, with 10 bases in the middle. The CDR3 runs 12 residues. CDR1 and CDR2 (germline): SQVTM, ANQGSEA. The CDR3 loop reads CSAMNLNQPQHF. As DNA, the CDR3 is TGCAGCGCCATGAACCTCAATCAGCCCCAGCATTTT.

In its sample, this clone was seen a few times. The V call is TRBV2, the J call TRBJ1-2, with 9 bases identical to TRBD1. The CDR3 contains 14 residues. The V segment lost 5 bases and the J segment 3 bases; nucleotides outside the gene matches: 4. Per germline, CDR1 SNHLY and CDR2 FYNNEI. The CDR3 loop is CASSRDRVYYGYTF. CDR3 sequence (DNA): TGTGCCAGCAGTAGGGACAGGGTCTACTATGGCTACACCTTC.

About this clone itself: Other DNA variants within this sample encode the same CDR3. The chain has TRBV7-2 and TRBJ1-2; no clear D. CDR3 length: 13 amino acids. CDR1 SGHTA and CDR2 FQGNSA come from the germline V gene. The ends were cut back, 3 bases at V and 1 base at J, with 6 bases in the middle. The CDR3 sequence is CASSLGVNYGYTF. The CDR3 DNA reads TGTGCCAGCAGCTTGGGAGTTAACTATGGCTACACCTTC.

For this clone: A far larger clone lies a single base away; this is likely a read error. At the DNA level, this CDR3 is encoded by other sequences in the same sample as well. The chain has TRBV29-1 and TRBJ1-1; 8 positions match TRBD1. V lost 6 bases and J lost 7; bases outside the gene matches: 13. CDR1 and CDR2 (germline): SQVTM, ANQGSEA. The CDR3 covers 14 residues. CDR3 in amino acids: CSVVQGAHLGEAFF. The CDR3 region has the DNA TGCAGCGTCGTGCAGGGGGCGCATTTAGGTGAAGCTTTCTTT.

This sequence joins TRBV19 and TRBJ2-1, with 7 nucleotides matching TRBD2. J was trimmed by 9 bases and V by 7 bases; bases with no gene match: 9. The CDR3 is 13 amino acids. Germline loops: CDR1 LNHDA, CDR2 SQIVND (reference sequence). CDR3 coding DNA: TGTGCCAGTACCAACACCGGCGGGGGTGAGCAGTTCTTC. As protein: CASTNTGGGEQFF.

This chain links TRBV28 with TRBJ2-5, with a tentative D call TRBD2 (5 bases). With 5 bases removed from V and 2 bases from J, the gap between germline ends came to 12 bases. CDR1 MDHEN and CDR2 SYDVKM come from the germline V gene. The CDR3 has 14 residues. CDR3: CASSLSRGQETQYF. The CDR3 DNA follows: TGTGCCAGCAGTCTTAGCCGGGGTCAAGAGACCCAGTACTTC.

This clone was detected a few times. This chain links TRBV6-5 with TRBJ1-2; TRBD1 matches 7 bases. Germline CDR1 is MNHEY and CDR2 is SVGAGI. The CDR3 runs to 16 residues. Trimming removed 2 bases from V and 0 bases from J; junction bases left unmatched: 6. The CDR3 loop is CASSYAPGQTNYGYTF. CDR3 sequence (DNA): TGTGCCAGCAGTTACGCTCCGGGACAGACTAACTATGGCTACACCTTC.

J is TRBJ1-6 and V is TRBV5-1; 8 bases map to TRBD1. This CDR3 comprises 15 residues. The germline V gene encodes CDR1 SGHRS and CDR2 YFSETQ. V lost 4 bases and J lost 6; bases outside the gene matches: 6. CDR3 sequence: CASSPGQGRNSPLHF. The CDR3 DNA reads TGCGCCAGCAGCCCCGGACAGGGCCGTAATTCACCCCTCCACTTT.

The gene calls are TRBV19 and TRBJ1-5; unclear D gene. CDR1 and CDR2 from the germline V gene are LNHDA and SQIVND (reference sequence). This CDR3 is built from 14 residues. The V gene lost 6 bases and the J gene lost 4 bases, with 13 bases spanning the gap. The CDR3 nucleotides read TGTGCCAGTAGCCTGAATGGGCCAAATCAGCCCCAGCATTTT. Amino acid sequence: CASSLNGPNQPQHF.

This clone was detected only a few times. The J gene is TRBJ2-7, the V gene TRBV27, with no clear D. The germline V and J ends were trimmed by 5 bases and 3 bases, with 11 bases remaining between them. The germline gives CDR1 MNHEY, CDR2 SMNVEV (reference sequence). This CDR3 spans 13 amino acids. The CDR3 DNA reads TGTGCCAGCAGTCCGGGCCAAAACTACGAGCAGTACTTC. Its translation is CASSPGQNYEQYF.

This chain uses TRBV30 with TRBJ2-1; 8 bases line up with TRBD1. Germline V gene sequence: CDR1 GTSNPN, CDR2 SVGIG (reference sequence). This CDR3 contains 14 residues. V gave up 0 bases and J gave up 7 bases; unmatched junction bases: 5. The CDR3 loop reads CAWSVRTGWNEQFF. The CDR3 nucleotides read TGTGCCTGGAGTGTACGGACAGGGTGGAATGAGCAGTTCTTC.

This clone was recorded a few times. The chain employs TRBV11-3 and TRBJ2-2; 10 bases align to TRBD1. The CDR3 has 15 amino acids. Germline loops: CDR1 SGHNT, CDR2 YENEEA. J was trimmed by 6 bases and V by 3 bases; bases with no gene match: 4. The CDR3 sequence: CASSFGTGVPGELFF. In DNA form, the CDR3 reads TGTGCCAGCAGCTTCGGGACAGGGGTTCCCGGGGAGCTGTTTTTT. Using reference TRBV11-3 and TRBJ2-2 for the parts outside the CDR3, the full variable domain is EAGVVQSPRYKIIEKKQPVAFWCNPISGHNTLYWYLQNLGQGPELLIRYENEEAVDDSQLPKDRFSAERLKGVDSTLKIQPAELGDSAVYLCASSFGTGVPGELFFGEGSRLTVL.

This clone came up a few times. The CDR3 DNA is TGTGCCAGCAGCCCCGACCCAGGGCTCTATGGCTACACCTTC. This gives the protein CASSPDPGLYGYTF. V is TRBV7-2 and J is TRBJ1-2, with a tentative D call TRBD1 (5 bases). The germline gives CDR1 SGHTA, CDR2 FQGNSA. The CDR3 extends over 14 amino acids. The V gene lost 5 bases and the J gene lost 4 bases, with 14 bases spanning the gap.

CDR3 DNA: TGTGCCAGCAGTTTATCCCTTGTGGGGACAGGGAGGGAGCAGTACTTC. Its protein product is CASSLSLVGTGREQYF. The gene calls are TRBV27 and TRBJ2-7; 9 bases fit TRBD1. The CDR3 covers 16 residues. Per the germline V gene, CDR1 is MNHEY and CDR2 is SMNVEV (reference sequence). V gave up 0 bases and J gave up 7 bases; unmatched junction bases: 10.

In its sample, this clone was seen a few times. At the DNA level, this CDR3 is encoded by other sequences in the same sample as well. The rearrangement uses TRBV27 and TRBJ1-2, with 7 bases lining up with TRBD1. V trimming: 2 bases; J trimming: 6 bases; junction bases outside the gene matches: 0. CDR1 is MNHEY and CDR2 is SMNVEV in the germline V gene (reference sequence). CDR3 length: 12 amino acids. The CDR3 coding sequence is TGTGCCAGCAGTTTACAGGGGGATGGCTACACCTTC. This encodes CASSLQGDGYTF.

The chain employs TRBV28 and TRBJ1-2; D ambiguous. This CDR3 is built from 14 residues. Trimming took 5 bases from V and 4 from J, leaving 14 bases between them. Germline V lookup: CDR1 MDHEN, CDR2 SYDVKM. CDR3 sequence reads: CASSVDVRSYGYTF. Here the CDR3 DNA reads TGTGCCAGCAGTGTGGATGTCAGAAGCTATGGCTACACCTTC.

This chain connects TRBV25-1 to TRBJ2-1, with 11 bases that match TRBD2. This CDR3 has 15 amino acids. V dropped 6 bases and J dropped 5; count of bases not matched to a gene: 6. Germline CDR1 and CDR2: MGHDK and SYGVNS. CDR3 loop: CASSRPGLADNEQFF. CDR3 sequence (DNA): TGTGCCAGCAGCCGACCGGGACTAGCGGACAATGAGCAGTTCTTC.

The CDR3 spells CASSLYGGSGDTQYF. Written as DNA, the CDR3 is TGTGCCAGCAGCTTATATGGCGGGAGTGGAGATACGCAGTATTTT. This chain uses TRBV7-9 with TRBJ2-3; 7 nucleotides agree with TRBD2. Germline CDR1 and CDR2: SEHNR and FQNEAQ (reference sequence). V gave up 2 bases and J gave up 5 bases; unmatched junction bases: 7. This CDR3 contains 15 residues. Full variable domain (outside the CDR3, taken from reference TRBV7-9 and TRBJ2-3): DTGVSQNPRHKITKRGQNVTFRCDPISEHNRLYWYRQTLGQGPEFLTYFQNEAQLEKSRLLSDRFSAERPKGSFSTLEIQRTEQGDSAMYLCASSLYGGSGDTQYFGPGTRLTVL.